Listed here is a single T cell receptor (beta chain). Its antigen is not identified. The record originates from a study of beta chain features in type 1 diabetes. General study findings and limits: Healthy donors had naive, central memory and Treg TCRB repertoires that appeared less similar than those seen among patients. Type 1 diabetes patients had VDJ junctions that carried fewer insertions and more deletions.

Expressed TCRB transcripts were sequenced because the isolated RNA had all been reverse transcribed beforehand. Libraries were prepared by immunoSEQ multiplex PCR; TCRdb keeps only in-frame clonotypes and omits some of them. The sample consists of fewer than 500,000 clones, about 15% of them appearing once. This CDR3 comprises 17 residues. The germline V gene encodes CDR1 SGHRS and CDR2 YFSETQ. V was shortened by 5 bases and J by 2 bases, with 20 bases between the two germline ends. This TCR was sampled from a man under 40 in good health. Sequenced material: naive CD4+ T cells from blood. The V call is TRBV5-1, the J call TRBJ2-1, with D possibly called TRBD1 or TRBD2 (6 bases each). CDR3 protein: CASRERIGGSPYNEQFF. CDR3 nucleotide sequence: TGCGCCAGCAGAGAGCGGATAGGGGGGAGCCCCTACAATGAGCAGTTCTTC.